One and the same sample provided the 27 T cell receptor beta chains below, sequenced in a study of T cell responses to AZD1222 COVID-19 vaccine. The repertoire was sequenced with immunoSEQ multiplex PCR; TCRdb's copy has only in-frame clones and lacks some. The table shows 150,000 or so clones, with more than 85% occurring only once. The specimen was peripheral blood, collected 28 days after the second AZD1222 dose. These receptors all come from an adult who received the AZD1222 COVID-19 vaccine.

This clone has just a few counts. The V call is TRBV7-9, the J call TRBJ2-7; D is unresolved. CDR1 and CDR2 (germline): SEHNR, FQNEAQ (reference sequence). The CDR3 totals 12 residues. Trimming left V 5 bases short and J 2 bases short, with 7 bases between. CDR3 DNA: TGTGCCAGCAGCGCCGGCCCCTACGAGCAGTACTTC. Translated: CASSAGPYEQYF.

This sequence joins TRBV5-4 and TRBJ1-1, with D maybe TRBD1 (5 bases). Deletions cut 3 bases from V and 0 bases from J, with 12 bases between. CDR3 size: 15 residues. Germline loops: CDR1 SGHNT, CDR2 YYREEE (reference sequence). CDR3 sequence: CASSSLTGMNTEAFF. DNA for the CDR3: TGTGCCAGCAGCTCTCTCACAGGCATGAACACTGAAGCTTTCTTT.

This chain connects TRBV7-9 to TRBJ1-3; TRBD1 agrees at 9 bases. With V trimmed by 5 bases and J by 4 bases, 6 bases remained unmatched. CDR3 size: 15 residues. The germline V gene has CDR1 SEHNR and CDR2 FQNEAQ (reference sequence). CDR3 sequence: CASSKGQGYGNTIYF. DNA of the CDR3: TGTGCCAGCAGCAAAGGACAGGGGTACGGAAACACCATATATTTT.

This clone was counted once. The chain recombines TRBV4-3 with TRBJ1-6; a weak D match, TRBD1 (5 bases). Germline assignment: CDR1 LGHNA and CDR2 YSLEER. CDR3 length: 18 amino acids. Trimming took off 3 bases at V and 4 bases at J, with 19 bases between the two ends. Written as DNA, the CDR3 is TGCGCCAGCAGCCAGGGGTACGGGCAGGGCAAATATAATTCACCCCTCCACTTT. Translating it yields CASSQGYGQGKYNSPLHF.

This rearrangement joins TRBV5-1 to TRBJ2-1; TRBD1 might be the D (6 bases). The CDR3 spans 12 residues. V lost 4 bases to trimming and J lost 9 bases, with 11 bases between them. Per germline, CDR1 SGHRS and CDR2 YFSETQ. CDR3 DNA sequence: TGCGCCAGCAGCGTGCTAGGGGGTGAGCAGTTCTTC. This encodes CASSVLGGEQFF.

V usage is TRBV5-6 and J usage is TRBJ2-7; TRBD1 is a possible D gene (7 bases). The CDR3 has 14 amino acids. The V gene lost 0 bases and the J gene lost 4 bases, with 11 bases spanning the gap. CDR1 is SGHDT and CDR2 is YYEEEE in the germline V gene. The CDR3 coding sequence is TGTGCCAGCAGCTTGGGCCAGGGGGGATACGAGCAGTACTTC. Translating gives CASSLGQGGYEQYF.

V usage is TRBV27 and J usage is TRBJ2-6, with D possibly being TRBD1 (6 bases). Germline-derived CDR1 and CDR2 are MNHEY and SMNVEV (reference sequence). Trimming took 3 bases from V and 3 from J, leaving 12 bases between them. The CDR3 consists of 16 residues. The CDR3 loop reads CASSFLGANGANVLTF. CDR3 bases: TGTGCCAGCAGTTTCTTGGGGGCCAATGGGGCCAACGTCCTGACTTTC.

The chain couples TRBV3-1 (or the pseudogene TRBV3-2) to TRBJ2-7; D might be TRBD1 or TRBD2, each matching 5 bases. The CDR3 totals 13 residues. Between the trimmed V and J ends, which lost 6 bases and 6 bases, there was a span of 15 bases. CDR1 and CDR2 from the germline V gene are LGHDT and YNNKEL (reference sequence). For the CDR3, the DNA is TGTGCCAGCAGACCCAGAACCGGGGCCGAGCAGTACTTC. This encodes CASRPRTGAEQYF.

This chain joins TRBV10-3 and TRBJ1-3; 7 nucleotides align to TRBD1. J lost 0 bases, V lost 6 bases, and 14 bases had no gene match. The germline gives CDR1 ENHRY, CDR2 SYGVKD. This CDR3 spans 18 amino acids. In DNA, the CDR3 is TGTGCCATCAGCGCTACCGGGACAGCCGACCTCTCTGGAAACACCATATATTTT. Its protein is CAISATGTADLSGNTIYF.

This sequence joins TRBV5-1 and TRBJ2-5; D may be TRBD1 (5 bases). The germline V and J ends were trimmed by 4 bases and 1 base, with 8 bases remaining between them. The CDR3 is 13 amino acids. Per the germline V gene, CDR1 is SGHRS and CDR2 is YFSETQ. The CDR3 region has the DNA TGCGCCAGCAGCACCGACAGCCAAGAGACCCAGTACTTC. Translating it yields CASSTDSQETQYF.

V and J are TRBV2 and TRBJ2-1; D remains ambiguous. Germline V CDR1 and CDR2: SNHLY, FYNNEI. The CDR3 extends over 13 amino acids. V lost 5 bases and J 4 bases, leaving 9 bases between the germline ends. CDR3 region: CASSLDGYNEQFF. CDR3 in DNA: TGTGCCAGCAGTCTGGACGGATACAATGAGCAGTTCTTC.

The V gene is TRBV7-2, the J gene TRBJ1-5, with D tentatively TRBD1 (5 bases). Germline values: CDR1 SGHTA, CDR2 FQGNSA. The V end lost 2 bases, the J end lost 5 bases, and 7 bases lay between the germline ends. This CDR3 is 13 amino acids long. The chain's CDR3 is CASSLTGDQPQHF. DNA of the CDR3: TGTGCCAGCAGCTTAACAGGTGATCAGCCCCAGCATTTT.

The genes are TRBV4-3 and TRBJ2-2; D is perhaps TRBD1 (5 bases). The CDR3 has 16 residues. The V and J ends lost 4 bases and 3 bases respectively, with 15 bases between them. From germline, CDR1 is LGHNA and CDR2 YSLEER. CDR3 DNA: TGCGCCAGCAGCCGCCAAAAGGGGTCGTACACCGGGGAGCTGTTTTTT. Amino acids: CASSRQKGSYTGELFF.

This sequence joins TRBV7-8 and TRBJ2-1, with D hard to call. Germline assignment: CDR1 SGHVS and CDR2 FQNEAQ. The CDR3 loop spans 11 amino acids. V was pared by 7 bases and J by 5 bases, with 6 bases between. For the CDR3, the DNA is TGTGCCAGCACCCCTAACAATGAGCAGTTCTTC. It yields the protein CASTPNNEQFF.

The V gene is TRBV2, the J gene TRBJ1-5; no reliable D call. Per the germline V gene, CDR1 is SNHLY and CDR2 is FYNNEI. V was shortened by 3 bases and J by 6 bases, with 9 bases between the two germline ends. There are 13 residues in the CDR3. The CDR3 nucleotides are TGTGCCAGCAGTGATCGGAGTGTTCAGCCCCAGCATTTT. This translates into CASSDRSVQPQHF.

The CDR3 nucleotides are TGTGCCAGCAGTGTCCACCGACAGGGCTATGGCTACACCTTC. Its protein product is CASSVHRQGYGYTF. The J gene is TRBJ1-2, the V gene TRBV2; 7 nucleotides agree with TRBD1. Trimming removed 4 bases from V and 4 bases from J; junction bases left unmatched: 6. This CDR3 spans 14 amino acids. Per germline, CDR1 SNHLY and CDR2 FYNNEI.

The chain joins TRBV15 to TRBJ2-7; the D is unclear. V lost 1 base, J lost 6 bases, and 10 bases lay in between. Germline values: CDR1 LNHNV, CDR2 YYDKDF (reference sequence). The CDR3 runs to 13 residues. The CDR3 region is CATSRAGFGEQYF. The CDR3 nucleotides are TGTGCCACCAGCAGAGCAGGTTTCGGCGAGCAGTACTTC. Based on the CDR3 plus reference TRBV15 and TRBJ2-7, the full variable domain is DAMVIQNPRYQVTQFGKPVTLSCSQTLNHNVMYWYQQKSSQAPKLLFHYYDKDFNNEADTPDNFQSRRPNTSFCFLDIRSPGLGDTAMYLCATSRAGFGEQYFGPGTRLTVT.

The CDR3, as DNA: TGTGCCAGCAGTTATATCCCTCAGGGGGGGCACGATGGCTACACCTTC. Protein: CASSYIPQGGHDGYTF. V is TRBV6-6 and J is TRBJ1-2; 7 nucleotides align to TRBD1. The CDR3 runs to 16 residues. V shed 3 bases, J shed 6 bases, and the junction held 13 bases outside the gene matches. Germline CDR1 is MNHNY and CDR2 is SVGAGI (reference sequence).

V usage is TRBV6-5 and J usage is TRBJ1-1; D gene uncertain. V lost 7 bases, J lost 4 bases, and 13 bases lay in between. The CDR3 extends over 13 amino acids. Germline assignment: CDR1 MNHEY and CDR2 SVGAGI. The CDR3: CASTSLLGTEAFF. Here the CDR3 DNA reads TGTGCCAGCACCTCCCTCTTAGGCACTGAAGCTTTCTTT.

The chain couples TRBV6-6 to TRBJ1-4; the match to TRBD1 covers 7 bases. V lost 5 bases and J lost 8; bases outside the gene matches: 14. CDR3 size: 16 residues. Germline loops: CDR1 MNHNY, CDR2 SVGAGI (reference sequence). In DNA, the CDR3 is TGTGCCAGCAGTCGACCACAGGGGCCCAAAGGAGAAAAACTGTTTTTT. This sequence encodes CASSRPQGPKGEKLFF.

The chain is built from TRBV27 and TRBJ2-4; a possible D gene is TRBD1 (5 bases). The CDR3 extends over 15 amino acids. Germline V gene data show CDR1 as MNHEY and CDR2 as SMNVEV (reference sequence). Trimming cost V 8 bases and J 1 base, with 15 bases left between them. In DNA form, the CDR3 reads TGTGCCAGCGGCGGCAGGGTAGGGGCCAAAAACATTCAGTACTTC. It specifies CASGGRVGAKNIQYF.

The chain employs TRBV2 and TRBJ2-6; a weak D match, TRBD1 (6 bases). The length of the CDR3 is 17 residues. Germline V gene sequence: CDR1 SNHLY, CDR2 FYNNEI. V shed 3 bases and J shed 0 bases, with 12 bases lying between them. This chain's CDR3 is CASSETGPTSGANVLTF. As DNA, the CDR3 is TGTGCCAGCAGTGAGACAGGACCCACCTCTGGGGCCAACGTCCTGACTTTC.

This rearrangement joins TRBV6-5 to TRBJ2-1; TRBD2 aligns across 8 bases. The CDR3 is 14 amino acids. Losses at the gene ends were 6 bases for V and 9 bases for J; bases not matched to a gene: 10. Germline CDR1 reads MNHEY; CDR2 reads SVGAGI. CDR3 DNA: TGTGCCAGCAGCCAACTCGGGGGGGTTGGTGAGCAGTTCTTC. Translating gives CASSQLGGVGEQFF.

This chain connects TRBV5-1 to TRBJ2-3; D uncertain. V lost 1 base, J lost 0 bases, and 6 bases lay in between. CDR1 and CDR2 (germline): SGHRS, YFSETQ. This CDR3 has 14 amino acids. CDR3 in amino acids: CASSLSQSTDTQYF. CDR3 nucleotide sequence: TGCGCCAGCAGCTTGTCTCAGAGCACAGATACGCAGTATTTT. Variable domain in full (rest from reference TRBV5-1 and TRBJ2-3): KAGVTQTPRYLIKTRGQQVTLSCSPISGHRSVSWYQQTPGQGLQFLFEYFSETQRNKGNFPGRFSGRQFSNSRSEMNVSTLELGDSALYLCASSLSQSTDTQYFGPGTRLTVL.

The sample holds one count of this clone. The chain couples TRBV9 to TRBJ2-7; TRBD1 matches at 11 bases. The V gene end was trimmed by 3 bases and the J gene end by 2 bases; junction bases not matched to a gene: 4. The CDR3 has 15 amino acids. CDR1 and CDR2 (germline): SGDLS, YYNGEE. The CDR3 DNA sequence: TGTGCCAGCAGCGGCGGACAGGGGGCGGCCTACGAGCAGTACTTC. Translated, it gives CASSGGQGAAYEQYF.

This CDR3 reads CASSSPGEGGPNYGYTF. CDR3 nucleotide sequence: TGTGCCAGCAGCTCCCCAGGGGAAGGGGGCCCCAACTATGGCTACACCTTC. V usage is TRBV11-2 and J usage is TRBJ1-2; TRBD1 agrees at 7 bases. Germline lookup yields CDR1 SGHAT and CDR2 FQNNGV. Germline trimming cut 4 bases from V and 2 bases from J; bases unmatched to any gene: 13. The CDR3 is made up of 17 amino acids.

The chain has TRBV7-3 and TRBJ2-1, with D perhaps TRBD2 (7 bases). Looked up from germline, CDR1 is SGHTA and CDR2 is FQGTGA. The CDR3 covers 16 residues. Trimming left V 0 bases short and J 5 bases short, with 14 bases between. The CDR3 loop is CASSLTTGGFHNEQFF. The CDR3 nucleotides read TGTGCCAGCAGCTTAACTACGGGGGGCTTCCACAATGAGCAGTTCTTC. The variable domain in full, completed from reference TRBV7-3 and TRBJ2-1, reads GAGVSQTPSNKVTEKGKYVELRCDPISGHTALYWYRQSLGQGPEFLIYFQGTGAADDSGLPNDRFFAVRPEGSVSTLKIQRTERGDSAVYLCASSLTTGGFHNEQFFGPGTRLTVL.